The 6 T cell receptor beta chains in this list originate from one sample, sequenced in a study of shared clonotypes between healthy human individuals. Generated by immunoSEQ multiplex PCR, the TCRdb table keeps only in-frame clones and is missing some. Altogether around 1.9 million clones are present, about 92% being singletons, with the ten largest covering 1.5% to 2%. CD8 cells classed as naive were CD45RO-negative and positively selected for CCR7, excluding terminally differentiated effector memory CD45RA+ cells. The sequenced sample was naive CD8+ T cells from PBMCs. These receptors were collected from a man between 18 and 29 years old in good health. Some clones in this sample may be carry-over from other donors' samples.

The CDR3 DNA follows: TGTGCCAGCTCCCCCGCGGCGGGGACAGGAATATTCTACGAGCAGTACTTC. It specifies CASSPAAGTGIFYEQYF. The chain employs TRBV27 and TRBJ2-7; the match to TRBD1 covers 8 bases. The J segment lost 3 bases and the V segment lost 8 bases, leaving 18 bases of the junction unmatched. Germline CDR1 MNHEY, CDR2 SMNVEV (reference sequence). CDR3 length equals 17 residues.

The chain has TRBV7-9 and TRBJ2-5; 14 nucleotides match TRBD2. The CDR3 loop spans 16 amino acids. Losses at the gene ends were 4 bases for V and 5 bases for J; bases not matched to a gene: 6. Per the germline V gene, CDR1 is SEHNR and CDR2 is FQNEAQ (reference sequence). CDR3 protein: CASSWTSGRLGETQYF. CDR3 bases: TGTGCCAGCAGCTGGACTAGCGGGAGGTTAGGGGAGACCCAGTACTTC.

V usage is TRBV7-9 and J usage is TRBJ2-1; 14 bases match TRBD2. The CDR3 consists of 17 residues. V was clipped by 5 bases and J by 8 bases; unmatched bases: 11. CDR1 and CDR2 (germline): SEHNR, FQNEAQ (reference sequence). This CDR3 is CASSGYPGLAGVDEQFF. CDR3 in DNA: TGTGCCAGCAGCGGATATCCGGGACTAGCGGGAGTCGATGAGCAGTTCTTC.

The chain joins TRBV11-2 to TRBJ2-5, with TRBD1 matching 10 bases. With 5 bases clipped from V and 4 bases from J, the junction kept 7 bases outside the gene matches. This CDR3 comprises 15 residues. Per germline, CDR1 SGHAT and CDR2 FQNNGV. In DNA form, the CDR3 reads TGTGCCAGCAGCCCGGCGACAGGGGGCCTAGAGACCCAGTACTTC. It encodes CASSPATGGLETQYF.

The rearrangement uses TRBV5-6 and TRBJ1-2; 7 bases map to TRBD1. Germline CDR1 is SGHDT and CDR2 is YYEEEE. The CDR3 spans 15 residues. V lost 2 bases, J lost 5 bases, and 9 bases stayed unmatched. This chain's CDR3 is CASSFDRDRLYGYTF. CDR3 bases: TGTGCCAGCAGCTTCGACCGGGACAGACTGTATGGCTACACCTTC.

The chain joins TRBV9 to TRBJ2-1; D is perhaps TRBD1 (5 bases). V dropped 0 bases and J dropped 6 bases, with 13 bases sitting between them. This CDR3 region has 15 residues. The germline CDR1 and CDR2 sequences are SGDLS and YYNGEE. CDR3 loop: CASSVVITGANEQFF. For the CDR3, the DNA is TGTGCCAGCAGCGTAGTGATTACTGGGGCCAATGAGCAGTTCTTC. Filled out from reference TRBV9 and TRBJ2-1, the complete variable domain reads DSGVTQTPKHLITATGQRVTLRCSPRSGDLSVYWYQQSLDQGLQFLIQYYNGEERAKGNILERFSAQQFPDLHSELNLSSLELGDSALYFCASSVVITGANEQFFGPGTRLTVL.